The 21 T cell receptor beta chains below were found in one sample sequenced in a study of identifying expanded T cells in peripheral blood. Here immunoSEQ multiplex PCR was the method, and the copy in TCRdb shows in-frame clones only, minus some. This sample has about 94,000 clones, with 88% found just once. Sequencing used blood. The receptors derive from a person aged 18-70 years in good health.

The V gene is TRBV11-2, the J gene TRBJ1-2; the D is unclear. The CDR3 is made up of 13 amino acids. Per germline, CDR1 SGHAT and CDR2 FQNNGV. Trimming stripped 3 bases from V and 1 base from J, with 6 bases between. The CDR3, as DNA: TGTGCCAGCAGCTTGGACGGTAACTATGGCTACACCTTC. Residues: CASSLDGNYGYTF.

The gene calls are TRBV5-6 and TRBJ2-7; D gene unclear. Trimming took off 9 bases at V and 2 bases at J, with 12 bases between the two ends. The CDR3 sequence is 12 residues long. CDR1 is SGHDT and CDR2 is YYEEEE in the germline V gene. The DNA of the CDR3 is TGTGCCACCTCACTAAGGGCCTACGAGCAGTACTTC. Protein product: CATSLRAYEQYF.

The CDR3: CAWADSPNYGYTF. DNA of the CDR3: TGTGCCTGGGCGGACAGTCCTAACTATGGCTACACCTTC. The rearrangement links TRBV30 to TRBJ1-2; D is perhaps TRBD1 (6 bases). This CDR3 has 13 residues. With 5 bases removed from V and 0 bases from J, the gap between germline ends came to 10 bases. Germline lookup yields CDR1 GTSNPN and CDR2 SVGIG (reference sequence).

This clone was found a few times. This chain uses TRBV10-3 with TRBJ2-7; no definite D call. Germline lookup yields CDR1 ENHRY and CDR2 SYGVKD. This CDR3 spans 11 amino acids. Between the trimmed V and J ends, which lost 5 bases and 5 bases, there was a span of 7 bases. In DNA form, the CDR3 reads TGTGCCATCAGTACCCGGGACGAGCAGTACTTC. Translated: CAISTRDEQYF.

The chain couples TRBV9 to TRBJ2-3; possible D gene TRBD1, 6 bases. V was shortened by 0 bases and J by 4 bases, with 6 bases between the two germline ends. CDR3 length: 13 amino acids. Germline V gives CDR1 SGDLS, CDR2 YYNGEE. CDR3 bases: TGTGCCAGCAGCGTAGCAGGGGCAGATACGCAGTATTTT. This translates into CASSVAGADTQYF.

This chain connects TRBV7-2 to TRBJ1-3; possibly TRBD1 for D (5 bases). Trimming left V 2 bases short and J 0 bases short, with 11 bases between. Looked up from germline, CDR1 is SGHTA and CDR2 is FQGNSA. The CDR3 has 16 residues. CDR3 protein: CASSLQPGSSGNTIYF. DNA for the CDR3: TGTGCCAGCAGCTTACAGCCAGGGTCCTCTGGAAACACCATATATTTT.

V gene TRBV5-1 combines with J gene TRBJ1-6; 7 bases fit TRBD1. CDR1 SGHRS and CDR2 YFSETQ come from the germline V gene. This CDR3 contains 15 residues. V was clipped by 1 base and J by 14 bases; unmatched bases: 12. The DNA of the CDR3 is TGCGCCAGCAGCTTGTTACAGGGGAGTTTTGAAGCCCTCCACTTT. It encodes CASSLLQGSFEALHF.

The CDR3 here is CATREGGTPQETQYF. The DNA for the CDR3 is TGTGCCACCCGGGAAGGGGGGACGCCACAAGAGACCCAGTACTTC. The V call is TRBV6-5, the J call TRBJ2-5, with D perhaps given as TRBD1 or TRBD2 (6 bases each). This CDR3 comprises 15 residues. Trimming took off 10 bases at V and 2 bases at J, with 20 bases between the two ends. The germline gives CDR1 MNHEY, CDR2 SVGAGI.

Here the CDR3 reads CASSQDRIPRWRETQYF. The DNA for the CDR3 is TGTGCCAGCAGCCAAGATAGAATTCCTAGGTGGAGAGAGACCCAGTACTTC. The chain uses TRBV14 and TRBJ2-5; D is undetermined. With 0 bases removed from V and 4 bases from J, the gap between germline ends came to 18 bases. The CDR3 contains 17 residues. The germline CDR1 and CDR2 sequences are SGHDN and FVKESK. The full variable domain, its missing parts supplied by reference TRBV14 and TRBJ2-5, is EAGVTQFPSHSVIEKGQTVTLRCDPISGHDNLYWYRRVMGKEIKFLLHFVKESKQDESGMPNNRFLAERTGGTYSTLKVQPAELEDSGVYFCASSQDRIPRWRETQYFGPGTRLLVL.

V usage is TRBV5-6 and J usage is TRBJ2-7; no clear D. This CDR3 is built from 12 residues. From germline, CDR1 is SGHDT and CDR2 YYEEEE. Trimming left V 1 base short and J 7 bases short, with 9 bases between. The CDR3 loop reads CASSLSLGEQYF. The DNA of the CDR3 is TGTGCCAGCAGCTTGTCTCTGGGAGAGCAGTACTTC.

The chain combines TRBV10-3 with TRBJ2-2; 8 positions agree with TRBD2. V was clipped by 4 bases and J by 6 bases; unmatched bases: 7. This CDR3 has 15 residues. Germline V CDR1 and CDR2: ENHRY, SYGVKD. Here the CDR3 reads CAISAKTGGAGELFF. The DNA of the CDR3 is TGTGCCATCAGTGCCAAAACGGGGGGGGCCGGGGAGCTGTTTTTT.

The chain carries TRBV15 and TRBJ1-3; D unresolved. Per germline, CDR1 LNHNV and CDR2 YYDKDF (reference sequence). V lost 0 bases and J lost 8, with 5 bases in between. The CDR3 runs to 12 residues. CDR3 sequence reads: CATSRDWDTIYF. The CDR3 bases are TGTGCCACCAGCAGAGATTGGGACACCATATATTTT.

This clone came up once. This chain joins TRBV7-9 and TRBJ1-1; D may be TRBD1 (5 bases). V lost 7 bases, J lost 5 bases, and 23 bases lay in between. Looked up from germline, CDR1 is SEHNR and CDR2 is FQNEAQ (reference sequence). The CDR3 is 16 residues long. The CDR3 nucleotides read TGTGCCAGCACCCCGGGGGTGGGGCAGAGGAGGACTGAAGCTTTCTTT. Translating it yields CASTPGVGQRRTEAFF.

This clone was seen a single time. The chain links TRBV30 to TRBJ2-5, with D possibly being TRBD2 (6 bases). V was trimmed by 5 bases and J by 3 bases, leaving 19 bases between them. The germline V gene encodes CDR1 GTSNPN and CDR2 SVGIG (reference sequence). The CDR3 runs 15 residues. CDR3 in amino acids: CAWGAPGRIKETQYF. CDR3 DNA sequence: TGTGCCTGGGGCGCGCCAGGGAGGATTAAAGAGACCCAGTACTTC.

The chain links TRBV5-1 to TRBJ2-1; D not certain. Deletions cut 0 bases from V and 0 bases from J, with 10 bases between. The germline V gene has CDR1 SGHRS and CDR2 YFSETQ. CDR3 length: 16 amino acids. CDR3 residues: CASSLATYLSYNEQFF. In DNA, the CDR3 is TGCGCCAGCAGCTTGGCGACTTACCTCTCCTACAATGAGCAGTTCTTC.

The rearrangement uses TRBV15 and TRBJ1-3; D not certain. V was cut by 5 bases and J by 4 bases, with 15 bases left in between. The CDR3 extends over 15 amino acids. Germline CDR1 is LNHNV and CDR2 is YYDKDF (reference sequence). In nucleotides, the CDR3 is TGTGCCACCAGCCCTTTGAGGAAGGCGGGAAACACCATATATTTT. Protein sequence: CATSPLRKAGNTIYF.

The chain joins TRBV6-5 to TRBJ2-1; TRBD2 agrees at 7 bases. This CDR3 region has 15 residues. The J segment lost 6 bases and the V segment lost 2 bases, leaving 7 bases of the junction unmatched. Germline V CDR1 and CDR2: MNHEY, SVGAGI. The CDR3 reads CASSYGGLGTNEQFF. The CDR3 nucleotides read TGTGCCAGCAGTTACGGTGGACTAGGAACCAATGAGCAGTTCTTC.

In its sample, this clone was seen a few times. V gene TRBV6-6 combines with J gene TRBJ1-2, with a tentative D call TRBD1 (5 bases). Trimming left V 2 bases short and J 8 bases short, with 18 bases between. Germline values: CDR1 MNHNY, CDR2 SVGAGI (reference sequence). The CDR3 loop spans 15 amino acids. CDR3 loop: CASSYDPKDTGGYTF. The DNA for the CDR3 is TGTGCCAGCAGTTACGACCCTAAGGACACTGGGGGCTACACCTTC.

This clone was seen just once. The chain joins TRBV5-1 to TRBJ1-3; TRBD1 is a possible D gene (5 bases). V was cut by 6 bases and J by 0 bases, with 13 bases left in between. There are 15 residues in the CDR3. In germline, CDR1 is SGHRS, CDR2 YFSETQ. The CDR3 nucleotides are TGCGCCAGCAATAGCGGGGGGACCTCTGGAAACACCATATATTTT. Its translation: CASNSGGTSGNTIYF.

The chain uses TRBV19 and TRBJ1-3, with 8 bases aligning to TRBD1. The V and J ends lost 6 bases and 7 bases, in that order; junction bases with no gene match: 8. The CDR3 is 14 residues long. The V gene's germline CDR1 is LNHDA and CDR2 SQIVND (reference sequence). CDR3 amino acids: CASRALDRGNTIYF. CDR3 DNA: TGTGCCAGTAGAGCCCTTGACAGGGGCAACACCATATATTTT.

The rearrangement joins TRBV11-3 to TRBJ2-7; tentative D call: TRBD2 (6 bases). Germline CDR1 SGHNT, CDR2 YENEEA. V was trimmed by 5 bases and J by 2 bases, leaving 10 bases between them. The CDR3 has 13 amino acids. Written as DNA, the CDR3 is TGTGCCAGCAGCGGGGGGTTAACCTACGAGCAGTACTTC. This codes for CASSGGLTYEQYF.